The present entry profiles one T cell receptor beta chain with its context. As yet, its antigen is unknown. The sample belongs to a study of cytomegalovirus exposure and HLA in healthy donors. Regarding the study as a whole: A later examination showed that TCR association rates differed by HLA locus, with DRB1 most and HLA-C fewest. One variant, a missense change in DCLRE1C, was linked in a later analysis to TCR beta V- and J-gene trimming. Within an earlier analysis, most TCR beta V segments proved productive either about 87% or about 30% of the time.

PCR was performed using 60 Vbeta and 13 Jbeta primers. Using immunoSEQ multiplex PCR, the repertoire was profiled, and TCRdb retains in-frame clones only, with some absent. The sample holds 100,000 to 150,000 clones, approximately 79% seen once. V lost 6 bases to trimming and J lost 8 bases, with 25 bases between them. There are 17 residues in the CDR3. Germline CDR1 is MNHEY and CDR2 is SMNVEV (reference sequence). The sample taken for sequencing was PBMCs. This TCR derives from a man under 40 in good health and CMV-seronegative. The gene calls are TRBV27 and TRBJ1-4; a weak D match, TRBD1 (6 bases). The DNA for the CDR3 is TGTGCCAGCAGCCGTCTACAGGGTCGGGCTATCGGGGAAAAACTGTTTTTT. Translating it yields CASSRLQGRAIGEKLFF.